Following are 13 T cell receptor beta chains from one sample sequenced in a study of blood T cell repertoires in COVID-19 (dated by TCRdb to 2019 to 2021). The protocol used for the library was the immunoSEQ multiplex PCR assay. TCRdb stores this immuneACCESS table with in-frame sequences only. Part of the clones is absent; in the studies checked, under half of the shortfall reflects unresolved V genes, and no reason is known for the rest. The sample yields some 250,000 clones; about four fifths were counted once. Of the sample, roughly a tenth falls within the top ten clones. Source material: peripheral blood. The receptors originated from a woman older than 75 with acute or convalescent COVID-19.

The rearrangement joins TRBV3-1 (or the pseudogene TRBV3-2) to TRBJ2-5; 10 bases match TRBD2. The CDR3 is 15 amino acids. Trimming took 4 bases from V and 4 from J; bases not matched to a gene: 6. CDR1 and CDR2 from the germline V gene are LGHDT and YNNKEL (reference sequence). The CDR3 nucleotides read TGTGCCAGCAGCCCCGGGGTAGCGGGGGGAGAGACCCAGTACTTC. The encoded protein is CASSPGVAGGETQYF.

This clone came up a few times. The V and J genes are TRBV7-2 and TRBJ1-3; no clear D gene. V gave up 2 bases and J gave up 2 bases, with 7 bases separating them. CDR3 size: 14 residues. From germline, CDR1 is SGHTA and CDR2 FQGNSA. CDR3 sequence reads: CASSLRGTGNTIYF. The CDR3, as DNA: TGTGCCAGCAGCTTAAGAGGGACTGGAAACACCATATATTTT. Variable domain in full (rest from reference TRBV7-2 and TRBJ1-3): GAGVSQSPSNKVTEKGKDVELRCDPISGHTALYWYRQSLGQGLEFLIYFQGNSAPDKSGLPSDRFSAERTGGSVSTLTIQRTQQEDSAVYLCASSLRGTGNTIYFGEGSWLTVV.

This clone was recorded a few times. The chain has TRBV2 and TRBJ2-7; D possibly corresponds to TRBD2 (7 bases). Per germline, CDR1 SNHLY and CDR2 FYNNEI. With 6 bases removed from V and 2 bases from J, the gap between germline ends came to 14 bases. The CDR3 is 14 amino acids. The CDR3 loop is CASRAGHLAYEQYF. The CDR3 nucleotides are TGTGCCAGCAGAGCGGGACACCTTGCCTACGAGCAGTACTTC.

CDR3 DNA: TGTGCCAGCAGCCGGGACAAATCCTACGAGCAGTACTTC. Its protein is CASSRDKSYEQYF. V and J are TRBV7-8 and TRBJ2-7; a weak D match, TRBD1 (6 bases). The CDR3 is 13 amino acids. In germline, CDR1 is SGHVS, CDR2 FQNEAQ. The V end was cut by 5 bases, the J end by 1 base, with 9 bases between.

The J gene is TRBJ2-1, the V gene TRBV6-5; no firm D call. Per germline, CDR1 MNHEY and CDR2 SVGAGI. This CDR3 is built from 14 residues. Deletions cut 10 bases from V and 10 bases from J, with 23 bases between. This CDR3 is CATRLSRGFWEQFF. As DNA, the CDR3 is TGTGCCACCAGGTTAAGTCGCGGTTTTTGGGAGCAGTTCTTC.

This clone was detected once. The chain carries TRBV5-1 and TRBJ2-4; 7 bases map to TRBD1. CDR1 and CDR2 from the germline V gene are SGHRS and YFSETQ. The CDR3 loop spans 18 amino acids. J gave up 5 bases and V 4 bases, and 18 bases lay outside the gene matches. The CDR3 region has the DNA TGCGCCAGCAGCCGTGACAGGGCGCAGAACCCGACTGAAAACATTCAGTACTTC. Its protein product is CASSRDRAQNPTENIQYF.

The chain links TRBV2 to TRBJ1-2; D gene uncertain. From germline, CDR1 is SNHLY and CDR2 FYNNEI. V lost 7 bases and J 1 base, leaving 13 bases between the germline ends. The CDR3 runs to 14 residues. CDR3 DNA sequence: TGTGCCAGCAAGGTACAGCAAGATAACTATGGCTACACCTTC. Amino acids: CASKVQQDNYGYTF.

The chain uses TRBV6-6 and TRBJ1-5; D not resolved. The V end lost 6 bases, the J end lost 3 bases, and 12 bases lay between the germline ends. CDR1 and CDR2 from the germline V gene are MNHNY and SVGAGI (reference sequence). The CDR3 has 14 amino acids. CDR3 loop: CASSPHVPNQPQHF. The CDR3 DNA reads TGTGCCAGCAGCCCCCATGTCCCCAATCAGCCCCAGCATTTT.

The rearrangement uses TRBV19 and TRBJ1-1, with D unclear. In germline, CDR1 is LNHDA, CDR2 SQIVND (reference sequence). This CDR3 has 14 amino acids. The ends were cut back, 5 bases at V and 0 bases at J, with 10 bases in the middle. CDR3 region: CASSVGGMNTEAFF. For the CDR3, the DNA is TGTGCCAGTAGTGTGGGAGGAATGAACACTGAAGCTTTCTTT.

This clone has only a few counts. The chain combines TRBV28 with TRBJ2-1; possible D gene TRBD1, 5 bases. The CDR3 spans 13 residues. The ends were cut back, 6 bases at V and 9 bases at J, with 15 bases in the middle. CDR1 MDHEN and CDR2 SYDVKM come from the germline V gene. The CDR3 region has the DNA TGTGCCAGCAGACGCCCAGGGCTCGGTGAGCAGTTCTTC. It encodes CASRRPGLGEQFF. The full variable domain, its missing parts supplied by reference TRBV28 and TRBJ2-1, is DVKVTQSSRYLVKRTGEKVFLECVQDMDHENMFWYRQDPGLGLRLIYFSYDVKMKEKGDIPEGYSVSREKKERFSLILESASTNQTSMYLCASRRPGLGEQFFGPGTRLTVL.

The rearrangement uses TRBV6-1 and TRBJ2-2, with 8 nucleotides matching TRBD2. Germline CDR1 reads MNHNS; CDR2 reads SASEGT. The trim removed 3 bases at V and 6 bases at J, leaving 3 bases unmatched. This CDR3 is 14 amino acids long. CDR3 in DNA: TGTGCCAGCAGTGAGCTAGCGGGTCCCGGGGAGCTGTTTTTT. This encodes CASSELAGPGELFF.

The genes are TRBV19 and TRBJ2-3; 8 positions match TRBD2. CDR1 LNHDA and CDR2 SQIVND come from the germline V gene (reference sequence). J gave up 2 bases and V 3 bases, and 4 bases lay outside the gene matches. The CDR3 is made up of 15 amino acids. CDR3 DNA sequence: TGTGCCAGTAGTATGGCGGGGGGCCCCACAGATACGCAGTATTTT. Its protein is CASSMAGGPTDTQYF.

This clone was seen a single time. This rearrangement joins TRBV9 to TRBJ2-3; 8 nucleotides agree with TRBD2. Looked up from germline, CDR1 is SGDLS and CDR2 is YYNGEE. The CDR3 contains 18 residues. With V trimmed by 2 bases and J by 0 bases, 11 bases remained unmatched. The CDR3 loop reads CASSVGITAGASTDTQYF. CDR3 in DNA: TGTGCCAGCAGCGTGGGGATTACAGCGGGGGCCAGCACAGATACGCAGTATTTT.